This TCR beta chain was obtained from a study of tissue T cells after allogeneic stem cell transplantation. Turning to the study itself: Patients with graft-versus-host disease had grafts: four unmodified, three CD34-selected and T-cell-depleted.

Notes on this clone: As yet, its antigen is unknown.

The CDR3 consists of 15 residues. CDR1 LNHDA and CDR2 SQIVND come from the germline V gene (reference sequence). The V end lost 6 bases, the J end lost 0 bases, and 12 bases lay between the germline ends. Produced via immunoSEQ multiplex PCR; TCRdb's table is partial and in-frame only. The sample contains about 1,400 clones, about 86% of which appear only once. General observations from the study: Shared clones across patients were few; motif clustering revealed tissue-specific shared signatures.

Specimen: spleen tissue, collected at autopsy. The gene calls are TRBV19 and TRBJ2-1, with unresolved D. This receptor was obtained from a male patient aged 35-69 years with steroid-refractory graft-versus-host disease after an allogeneic stem cell transplant. Some T cells here may be from the graft donor. CDR3 residues: CASSLQTSSYNEQFF. The CDR3 DNA is TGTGCCAGTAGCTTACAAACCAGCTCCTACAATGAGCAGTTCTTC.